A single sample is the source of the 7 T cell receptor beta chains below, sequenced in a study of cytomegalovirus exposure and HLA in healthy donors. The method was immunoSEQ multiplex PCR; TCRdb's version includes in-frame clones alone and lacks a portion of them. Of 160,000 or so clones listed, 88% were seen once; the top ten hold 2.5% to 3.5%. Material for sequencing was PBMCs. These receptors were taken from a young man in good health and CMV-seronegative.

The chain is built from TRBV10-3 and TRBJ2-7, with 8 bases aligning to TRBD2. V was clipped by 11 bases and J by 6 bases; unmatched bases: 18. This CDR3 comprises 15 residues. The germline V gene has CDR1 ENHRY and CDR2 SYGVKD. The CDR3 DNA sequence: TGTGCCGTAGACCCTCGGACGGGAGGGCAGGTCGAGCAGTACTTC. Its protein is CAVDPRTGGQVEQYF.

The V gene is TRBV30, the J gene TRBJ1-1, with D perhaps matching TRBD1 (6 bases). The length of the CDR3 is 13 residues. The germline V and J ends were trimmed by 7 bases and 6 bases, with 18 bases remaining between them. The germline CDR1 and CDR2 sequences are GTSNPN and SVGIG (reference sequence). The CDR3 here is CASHYTGIPEAFF. The CDR3 DNA is TGTGCCTCGCATTATACAGGGATCCCTGAAGCTTTCTTT.

This rearrangement joins TRBV5-1 to TRBJ2-6; TRBD2 matches 14 bases. Germline CDR1 is SGHRS and CDR2 is YFSETQ. V gave up 3 bases and J gave up 0 bases; unmatched junction bases: 2. The CDR3 contains 18 residues. For the CDR3, the DNA is TGCGCCAGCAGCTCCGGACTAGCGGGGGGCTCTGGGGCCAACGTCCTGACTTTC. This gives the protein CASSSGLAGGSGANVLTF.

This chain joins TRBV4-2 and TRBJ2-2; 7 nucleotides align to TRBD1. The ends lost 4 bases at V and 8 bases at J; junction bases unmatched: 7. The CDR3 sequence is 14 residues long. Germline values: CDR1 LGHNA, CDR2 YNFKEQ. The CDR3 protein is CASSRDTGEGELFF. The CDR3, as DNA: TGTGCCAGCAGCCGGGATACAGGGGAAGGGGAGCTGTTTTTT.

The V call is TRBV5-1, the J call TRBJ2-4, with TRBD1 matching 7 bases. V trimming: 0 bases; J trimming: 1 base; junction bases outside the gene matches: 7. CDR1 and CDR2 from the germline V gene are SGHRS and YFSETQ. The CDR3 runs to 17 residues. CDR3 amino acids: CASSLGLRGQAKNIQYF. The CDR3 DNA reads as TGCGCCAGCAGCTTGGGTTTAAGGGGACAGGCCAAAAACATTCAGTACTTC.

This clone was seen a handful of times. This chain links TRBV19 with TRBJ1-5, with D possibly TRBD1 on 5 matching bases. V was clipped by 8 bases and J by 3 bases, with 11 bases between them. From germline, CDR1 is LNHDA and CDR2 SQIVND (reference sequence). The CDR3 sequence is 13 residues long. CDR3 region: CASLGQNNQPQHF. CDR3 bases: TGTGCCAGTCTGGGGCAGAACAATCAGCCCCAGCATTTT.

This chain uses TRBV6-4 with TRBJ1-2; 9 positions match TRBD1. V trimming: 3 bases; J trimming: 4 bases; junction bases outside the gene matches: 6. The CDR3 length is 15 residues. The germline CDR1 and CDR2 sequences are MRHNA and SNTAGT. The CDR3 bases are TGTGCCAGCAGTGAAGTGACAGGGGGTAGCTATGGCTACACCTTC. Protein: CASSEVTGGSYGYTF.